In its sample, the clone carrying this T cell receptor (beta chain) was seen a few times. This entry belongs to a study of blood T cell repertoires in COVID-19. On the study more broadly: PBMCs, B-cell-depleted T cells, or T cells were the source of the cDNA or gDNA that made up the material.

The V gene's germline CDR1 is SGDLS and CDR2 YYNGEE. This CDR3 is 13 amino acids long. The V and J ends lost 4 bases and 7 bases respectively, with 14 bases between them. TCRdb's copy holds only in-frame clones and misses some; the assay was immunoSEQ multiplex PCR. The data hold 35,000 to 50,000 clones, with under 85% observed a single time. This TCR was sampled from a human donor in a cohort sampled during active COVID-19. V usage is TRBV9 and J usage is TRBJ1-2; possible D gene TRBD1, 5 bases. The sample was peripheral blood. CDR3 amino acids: CASSRGEGPGYTF. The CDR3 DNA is TGTGCCAGCAGCCGGGGGGAGGGGCCTGGCTACACCTTC.